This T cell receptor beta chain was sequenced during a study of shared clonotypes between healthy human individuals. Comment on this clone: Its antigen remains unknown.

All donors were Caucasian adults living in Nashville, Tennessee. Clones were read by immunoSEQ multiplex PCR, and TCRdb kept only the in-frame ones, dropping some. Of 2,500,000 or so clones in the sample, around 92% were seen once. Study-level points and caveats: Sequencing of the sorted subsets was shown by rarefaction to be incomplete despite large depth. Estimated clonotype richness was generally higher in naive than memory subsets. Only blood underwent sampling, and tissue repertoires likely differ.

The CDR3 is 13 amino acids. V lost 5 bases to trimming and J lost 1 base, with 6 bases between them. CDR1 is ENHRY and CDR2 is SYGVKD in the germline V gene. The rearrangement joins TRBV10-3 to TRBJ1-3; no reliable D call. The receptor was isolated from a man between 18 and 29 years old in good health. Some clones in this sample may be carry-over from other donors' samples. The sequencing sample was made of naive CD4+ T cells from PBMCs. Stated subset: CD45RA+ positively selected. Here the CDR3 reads CAISRQSGNTIYF. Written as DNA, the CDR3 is TGTGCCATCAGTCGCCAGTCTGGAAACACCATATATTTT.